This T cell receptor (beta chain) appears in the sequencing data of a study of identical twins. Study-wide points: Low generation probability was overrepresented in out-of-frame alpha sequences shared by twins. Clonotypes of the beta chain that were abundant in cord blood carried fewer insertions (memory repertoires showed none).

The CDR3 is 14 amino acids. Germline trimming cut 4 bases from V and 0 bases from J; bases unmatched to any gene: 2. The germline CDR1 and CDR2 sequences are SGHRS and YFSETQ. TCRdb reprocessed the 5' RACE reads with MiXCR, giving one entry per CDR3 protein. The data show some 300,000 distinct CDR3 sequences, approximately 13% seen once. This clonotype was found many times. What it recognizes is unknown. The same data also contributed to another study, on yellow fever vaccine responses in identical twins.

This receptor was identified in a woman younger than 35 in good health. The rearrangement joins TRBV5-1 to TRBJ2-5, with 8 bases fitting TRBD1. The sequenced material came from CD8+ T cells sorted from blood. The CDR3, as DNA: TGCGCCAGCAGCAGGACAGGGCACCAAGAGACCCAGTACTTC. Amino acids: CASSRTGHQETQYF.